This T cell receptor beta chain is from a study of control samples from healthy donors and cancer patients. Libraries were prepared by immunoSEQ multiplex PCR; TCRdb keeps only in-frame clonotypes and omits some of them. This sample has roughly 150,000 clones, with just over 85% found just once. V was trimmed by 3 bases and J by 0 bases, leaving 2 bases between them. Germline V gene lookup returns CDR1 KGHSH and CDR2 LQKENI. The CDR3 is 12 residues long. This clone was counted once. Other DNA sequences of this sample code for an identical CDR3. The TCR comes from a man aged 18 to 30 in good health. Source material: blood. The genes are TRBV18 and TRBJ2-5, with unresolved D. The CDR3 reads CASSPDQETQYF. The CDR3 DNA reads as TGTGCCAGCTCACCGGACCAAGAGACCCAGTACTTC.